These T cell receptor beta chains were read from a single sample in a study of CD8 T cells in Susac syndrome. TCRdb processed the immunoSEQ multiplex PCR reads anew with MiXCR; each CDR3 protein has one entry. The data show 120,000 or so distinct CDR3 sequences, about 95% seen once. The specimen was CD4+ T cells from PBMCs. Receptor source: a human donor in good health. Each CDR3 is given with its conserved first and last residue. The order of the fields is clone size, V gene, D gene, J gene, CDR3 DNA, CDR3 protein. D genes are given only for firm matches. A clone size is listed for some rows: how often the clone was seen (once, few, many), or a class if it is expanded.

>.|TRBV3-1|.|TRBJ2-7
TGTGCCAGCAGCCAAGCGAGGGCTTACGAGCAGTACTTC
CASSQARAYEQYF
>.|TRBV4-1|.|TRBJ2-2
TGCGCCAGCAGCCCGCGGACTCAGAACACCGGGGAGCTGTTTTTT
CASSPRTQNTGELFF
>.|TRBV18|.|TRBJ2-7
TGTGCCAGCTCACCACCGACAGCGTCGTCCTACGAGCAGTACTTC
CASSPPTASSYEQYF
>.|TRBV3-1|.|TRBJ1-2
TGTGCCAGCAGCCAAGATGGTGGCTACACCTTC
CASSQDGGYTF
>.|TRBV7-9|TRBD2|TRBJ2-3
TGTGCCAGCAGCTTCACCGGGACTAGCGGGGGGACAGATACGCAGTATTTT
CASSFTGTSGGTDTQYF
>.|TRBV3-1|.|TRBJ1-2
TGTGCCAGCAGCGAGGGGATCCATGGCTACACCTTC
CASSEGIHGYTF
>.|TRBV7-2|.|TRBJ2-3
TGTGCCAGCAGCCCCAATCAAGGGGATACGCAGTATTTT
CASSPNQGDTQYF
>.|TRBV7-9|TRBD2|TRBJ2-7
TGTGCCAGCAACCCGGCTAGCGGAACCTACGAGCAGTACTTC
CASNPASGTYEQYF
>.|TRBV3-1|TRBD1|TRBJ1-3
TGTGCCAGCAGCCAACTTCAGGACAGGGGATCTGGAAACACCATATATTTT
CASSQLQDRGSGNTIYF
>.|TRBV5-1|.|TRBJ2-3
TGCGCCAGCACGAGGGGGAATACGCAGTATTTT
CASTRGNTQYF
>.|TRBV7-9|TRBD1|TRBJ1-2
TGTGCCAGCAGCTCCGGGGGGACAGTGGGAGGCTACACCTTC
CASSSGGTVGGYTF
>.|TRBV9|.|TRBJ2-6
TGTGCCAGCAGCGTACAGGGTGGTGGGGCCAACGTCCTGACTTTC
CASSVQGGGANVLTF
>.|TRBV30|.|TRBJ1-1
TGTGCCTGGACCCTTAGACCCGACACTGAAGCTTTCTTT
CAWTLRPDTEAFF
>.|TRBV19|.|TRBJ1-5
TGTGCCAGTAGTATAGTCCTTATCGCGAATCAGCCCCAGCATTTT
CASSIVLIANQPQHF
>.|TRBV29-1|.|TRBJ2-3
TGCAGCGTTGAAAGCGGCACAGATACGCAGTATTTT
CSVESGTDTQYF
>.|TRBV20-1|.|TRBJ2-1
TGCAGTGCTAGCCAAAATGAGCAGTTCTTC
CSASQNEQFF
>.|TRBV12-3/TRBV12-4|.|TRBJ1-3
TGTGCCAGCAGTTTCGCAAGGGGATCTGGAAACACCATATATTTT
CASSFARGSGNTIYF
>.|TRBV4-2|TRBD2|TRBJ2-1
TGTGCCAGCAGCCCCGAGGGTAGCGGGTACAATGAGCAGTTCTTC
CASSPEGSGYNEQFF
>.|TRBV7-9|TRBD2|TRBJ2-5
TGTGCCAGCAGCCCTTACGGGGGGGACCAAGAGACCCGGTACTTC
CASSPYGGDQETRYF
>.|TRBV28|.|TRBJ1-5
TGTGCCAGCAGTTTCCCCGCGCAGGGGTATCAGCCCCAGCATTTT
CASSFPAQGYQPQHF
>.|TRBV29-1|.|TRBJ1-3
TGCAGCGTATGGGCAGATGGAAACACCATATATTTT
CSVWADGNTIYF
>.|TRBV29-1|TRBD1|TRBJ2-3
TGCAGCGTTGTCGGAGGACAGGGTCGCACAGATACGCAGTATTTT
CSVVGGQGRTDTQYF
>.|TRBV29-1|.|TRBJ1-1
TGCAGCGTTGAAGATCCTTTAAGGACTGAAGCTTTCTTT
CSVEDPLRTEAFF
>.|TRBV7-2|TRBD2|TRBJ2-1
TGTGCCAGCAGCTTAGCCGGACTAGCGGGTACATACAATGAGCAGTTCTTC
CASSLAGLAGTYNEQFF
>.|TRBV29-1|TRBD2|TRBJ2-3
TGCAGCGTTGCCCTGCACCCTAGCGGGAGCACAGATACGCAGTATTTT
CSVALHPSGSTDTQYF
>.|TRBV5-1|TRBD1|TRBJ2-5
TGCGCCAGCAGCGCGGACAGGACAGTACTAGAGACCCAGTACTTC
CASSADRTVLETQYF
>.|TRBV19|.|TRBJ1-2
TGTGCCAGTAGTCGCGGACAGTTCTATGGCTACACCTTC
CASSRGQFYGYTF
>once|TRBV28|.|TRBJ1-2
TGTGCCAGCACCCGCCCCACGACTAACTATGGCTACACCTTC
CASTRPTTNYGYTF
>.|TRBV28|.|TRBJ2-6
TGTGCCAGCAGAAGGGGGGGAACAGTCTCTGGGGCCAACGTCCTGACTTTC
CASRRGGTVSGANVLTF
>once|TRBV27|TRBD2|TRBJ2-7
TGTGCCAGCAGTCGATACGCAGCGGGAGGCCCCTCTAACTACGAGCAGTACTTC
CASSRYAAGGPSNYEQYF
>few|TRBV5-6|TRBD1|TRBJ2-7
TGTGCCAGCCTCAGGGGGGGACAGGGTCCCGAGCAGTACTTC
CASLRGGQGPEQYF
>.|TRBV3-1|.|TRBJ2-5
TGTGCCAGCAGCCAACAGGTAACCAAAGAGACCCAGTACTTC
CASSQQVTKETQYF
>.|TRBV28|.|TRBJ1-5
TGTGCCAGCAGTTTTGGCTTTCGGGGGGGCAATCAGCCCCAGCATTTT
CASSFGFRGGNQPQHF
>.|TRBV6-2/TRBV6-3|.|TRBJ2-5
TGTGCCAGCATCAAGGGGGTCCAAGAGACCCAGTACTTC
CASIKGVQETQYF
>.|TRBV7-8|TRBD2|TRBJ2-5
TGTGCCAGCAGCTCGAATAGCGGGAGTATGGGAGAGACCCAGTACTTC
CASSSNSGSMGETQYF
>.|TRBV3-1|.|TRBJ2-4
TGTGCCAGCAGCCAGCAAAACATTCAGTACTTC
CASSQQNIQYF
>.|TRBV2|TRBD2|TRBJ2-2
TGTGCCAGCAGTGGGCGGGCGGGAGACACCGGGGAGCTGTTTTTT
CASSGRAGDTGELFF
>.|TRBV7-2|.|TRBJ1-2
TGTGCCAGCAGCTTACCCAGCCCTAACTATGGCTACACCTTC
CASSLPSPNYGYTF
>.|TRBV7-9|TRBD1|TRBJ2-5
TGTGCCAGCAGCCGTTCGGACAGGGTGGAGACCCAGTACTTC
CASSRSDRVETQYF
>.|TRBV12-3/TRBV12-4|TRBD1|TRBJ1-1
TGTGCCAGCAGTCTCACACTAGAGACCGGGACAGATGAAGCTTTCTTT
CASSLTLETGTDEAFF
>.|TRBV24-1|.|TRBJ1-5
TGTGCCACCAGTGGCAGCTACGGCAATCAGCCCCAGCATTTT
CATSGSYGNQPQHF